The rows below give T cell receptor beta chains drawn from one sample of a study of CD8 T cells in ankylosing spondylitis. TCRdb called the 5' RACE reads again in MiXCR, with one record for every CDR3 protein. Among hundreds of thousands of distinct CDR3 sequences listed, less than 25% were seen once. The specimen sequenced was blood, either unsorted or a sorted T cell fraction (not recorded which). These TCRs come from a female donor with ankylosing spondylitis or in good health (not recorded which). CDR3s include the opening cysteine and the closing phenylalanine or tryptophan. Fields, in order: V gene, D gene, J gene, clone size, CDR3 DNA, CDR3 protein. The D gene is left open where the match is weak. Size tells how often a clone was seen (once, few, many) or the class of an expanded clone, and some rows leave it out.

V gene: TRBV20-1; D gene: TRBD2; J gene: TRBJ2-7; clone size: .; CDR3 DNA: TGCAGTGCTAGTTCGCTAGCGGGAGCCGTCGGGCAGTACTTC; CDR3 protein: CSASSLAGAVGQYF
V gene: TRBV5-1; D gene: TRBD2; J gene: TRBJ2-1; clone size: .; CDR3 DNA: TGCGCCAGCGCTCGGGAGGATGAGCAGTTCTTC; CDR3 protein: CASAREDEQFF
V gene: TRBV10-3; D gene: TRBD2; J gene: TRBJ2-3; clone size: once; CDR3 DNA: TGTGCCATCAGTGACCCGGGGATGCGGGGGGGAGTGACAGATACGCAGTATTTT; CDR3 protein: CAISDPGMRGGVTDTQYF
V gene: TRBV11-2; D gene: .; J gene: TRBJ2-1; clone size: .; CDR3 DNA: TGTGCCAGCAGCCGCCGGGGAGACTACAATGAGCAGTTCTTC; CDR3 protein: CASSRRGDYNEQFF
V gene: TRBV10-3; D gene: .; J gene: TRBJ2-1; clone size: many; CDR3 DNA: TGTGCCATCCGCGCGACATCCCAAGGGGTCAATGAGCAGTTCTTC; CDR3 protein: CAIRATSQGVNEQFF
V gene: TRBV20-1; D gene: TRBD2; J gene: TRBJ2-3; clone size: .; CDR3 DNA: TGCAGTGCCGGCGGGAGGACAGATACGCAGTATTTT; CDR3 protein: CSAGGRTDTQYF
V gene: TRBV20-1; D gene: TRBD2; J gene: TRBJ2-5; clone size: .; CDR3 DNA: TGCAGTGCTAGAGATTGGGGGGGAGAGACCCAGTACTTC; CDR3 protein: CSARDWGGETQYF
V gene: TRBV7-3; D gene: .; J gene: TRBJ2-3; clone size: .; CDR3 DNA: TGTGCCAGCAGCTCGAATAATTGGGGGGATACGCAGTATTTT; CDR3 protein: CASSSNNWGDTQYF
V gene: TRBV29-1; D gene: .; J gene: TRBJ1-2; clone size: .; CDR3 DNA: TGCAGCGTTGTTTCAGACTTCTATGGCTACACCTTC; CDR3 protein: CSVVSDFYGYTF
V gene: TRBV3-1; D gene: .; J gene: TRBJ1-1; clone size: .; CDR3 DNA: TGTGCCAGCAGCCAAGATACTGGGGGCACTGAAGCTTTCTTT; CDR3 protein: CASSQDTGGTEAFF
V gene: TRBV7-9; D gene: .; J gene: TRBJ2-6; clone size: .; CDR3 DNA: TGTGCCACCCCGGGAGCCAACGTCCTGACTTTC; CDR3 protein: CATPGANVLTF
V gene: TRBV29-1; D gene: .; J gene: TRBJ1-4; clone size: .; CDR3 DNA: TGCAGCGTTGAGGAGGAAAAACTGTTTTTT; CDR3 protein: CSVEEEKLFF
V gene: TRBV4-2; D gene: TRBD2; J gene: TRBJ2-5; clone size: .; CDR3 DNA: TGTGCCAGCAGCCAAGAACGTGATCCTAGCGGGAGGCGTGAGACCCAGTACTTC; CDR3 protein: CASSQERDPSGRRETQYF
V gene: TRBV9; D gene: .; J gene: TRBJ2-1; clone size: few; CDR3 DNA: TGTGCCAGCAGCGTCGGTCCGAGCAATGAGCAGTTCTTC; CDR3 protein: CASSVGPSNEQFF
V gene: TRBV5-8; D gene: .; J gene: TRBJ2-7; clone size: few; CDR3 DNA: TGTGCCAGCACCCGCCGGGGCATCCTCTCCTACGAGCAGTACTTC; CDR3 protein: CASTRRGILSYEQYF
V gene: TRBV4-2; D gene: TRBD2; J gene: TRBJ2-3; clone size: once; CDR3 DNA: TGTGCCAGCAGCCAAGAAAGTGCGGGAGCGGTAGATACGCAGTATTTT; CDR3 protein: CASSQESAGAVDTQYF
V gene: TRBV10-3; D gene: .; J gene: TRBJ2-5; clone size: .; CDR3 DNA: TGTGCCATCAGTGGTCGGGCCCCCTACGGGGTGGAAGAGACCCAGTACTTC; CDR3 protein: CAISGRAPYGVEETQYF
V gene: TRBV20-1; D gene: .; J gene: TRBJ2-7; clone size: .; CDR3 DNA: TGCAGTGCTAGCTCACTTAACTACGAGCAGTACTTC; CDR3 protein: CSASSLNYEQYF
V gene: TRBV6-2/TRBV6-3; D gene: .; J gene: TRBJ2-7; clone size: few; CDR3 DNA: TGTGCCAGCAGTCCGGGACCTCGCCCCTACGAGCAGTACTTC; CDR3 protein: CASSPGPRPYEQYF
V gene: TRBV7-9; D gene: .; J gene: TRBJ1-2; clone size: few; CDR3 DNA: TGTGCCAGCAGCTTGGGATTCTATGGCTACACCTTC; CDR3 protein: CASSLGFYGYTF
V gene: TRBV20-1; D gene: .; J gene: TRBJ2-1; clone size: once; CDR3 DNA: TGCAGTGCTAGAGATTTCCAGCAGGGGGTGGGAGGATCTAATGAGCAGTTCTTC; CDR3 protein: CSARDFQQGVGGSNEQFF
V gene: TRBV6-6; D gene: TRBD2; J gene: TRBJ2-1; clone size: few; CDR3 DNA: TGTGCCAGCAGTTACGGGGGGGAAAATAGCCCGTTCTTC; CDR3 protein: CASSYGGENSPFF
V gene: TRBV20-1; D gene: .; J gene: TRBJ1-6; clone size: .; CDR3 DNA: TGCAGTGCTATTGGGCCGACCAATTCACCCCTCCACTTT; CDR3 protein: CSAIGPTNSPLHF
V gene: TRBV5-1; D gene: .; J gene: TRBJ2-7; clone size: few; CDR3 DNA: TGCGCCAGCAGCTTGGTTCGATACGAGCAGTACTTC; CDR3 protein: CASSLVRYEQYF
V gene: TRBV6-4; D gene: .; J gene: TRBJ1-2; clone size: .; CDR3 DNA: TGTGCCAGCAGTGAAGGGCGGACCTATGGCTACACCTTC; CDR3 protein: CASSEGRTYGYTF
V gene: TRBV5-1; D gene: TRBD1; J gene: TRBJ1-2; clone size: .; CDR3 DNA: TGCGCCAGCAGCAACTCCGGGACAGGGGACGGCTACACCTTC; CDR3 protein: CASSNSGTGDGYTF
V gene: TRBV7-3; D gene: .; J gene: TRBJ2-2; clone size: few; CDR3 DNA: TGTGCCAGCAGCCCGGGACTTGGGGTCGGGGAGCTGTTTTTT; CDR3 protein: CASSPGLGVGELFF
V gene: TRBV7-9; D gene: TRBD2; J gene: TRBJ2-1; clone size: many; CDR3 DNA: TGTGCCAGCACCTTTAGCGGGAGGGGGTCCTACAATGAGCAGTTCTTC; CDR3 protein: CASTFSGRGSYNEQFF
V gene: TRBV20-1; D gene: TRBD1; J gene: TRBJ2-5; clone size: medium-sized; CDR3 DNA: TGCAGTGCTAGAAATCCCCAGGGGGTAGGGGAGACCCAGTACTTC; CDR3 protein: CSARNPQGVGETQYF
V gene: TRBV5-5; D gene: .; J gene: TRBJ2-5; clone size: .; CDR3 DNA: TGTGCCAGCAGCCGCCGGGGAAGTCAAGAGACCCAGTACTTC; CDR3 protein: CASSRRGSQETQYF
V gene: TRBV5-1; D gene: TRBD2; J gene: TRBJ2-7; clone size: few; CDR3 DNA: TGCGCCAGCAGCGCGGTACCGACTAGCAACGAGCAGTACTTC; CDR3 protein: CASSAVPTSNEQYF
V gene: TRBV27; D gene: TRBD2; J gene: TRBJ2-7; clone size: .; CDR3 DNA: TGTGCCAGTCGGCACCGCGGGAGAACTTCCTACGAGCAGTACTTC; CDR3 protein: CASRHRGRTSYEQYF